The present T cell receptor beta chain was sequenced within a study of T cell responses to AZD1222 COVID-19 vaccine. V lost 7 bases, J lost 3 bases, and 8 bases lay in between. Germline CDR1 reads SGHTS; CDR2 reads YDEGEE. This CDR3 region has 11 residues. Data came from immunoSEQ multiplex PCR; TCRdb stores just in-frame clones and leaves some out. Among about 120,000 clones listed, about nine tenths were seen once. General study points: Only a handful of AZD1222 recipients, about six in all, had baseline seropositivity.

To note about this clone: Its matching antigen is unknown.

The sequence derives from an adult in good health. V and J are TRBV5-8 and TRBJ2-7; D remains unclear. The material sequenced was peripheral blood, taken on day 0 of AZD1222 vaccination. The CDR3 spells CASRRVYEQYF. The DNA for the CDR3 is TGTGCCAGCCGACGGGTCTACGAGCAGTACTTC. Full variable domain (outside the CDR3, taken from reference TRBV5-8 and TRBJ2-7): EAGVTQSPTHLIKTRGQQATLRCSPISGHTSVYWYQQALGLGLQFLLWYDEGEERNRGNFPPRFSGRQFPNYSSELNVNALELEDSALYLCASRRVYEQYFGPGTRLTVT.